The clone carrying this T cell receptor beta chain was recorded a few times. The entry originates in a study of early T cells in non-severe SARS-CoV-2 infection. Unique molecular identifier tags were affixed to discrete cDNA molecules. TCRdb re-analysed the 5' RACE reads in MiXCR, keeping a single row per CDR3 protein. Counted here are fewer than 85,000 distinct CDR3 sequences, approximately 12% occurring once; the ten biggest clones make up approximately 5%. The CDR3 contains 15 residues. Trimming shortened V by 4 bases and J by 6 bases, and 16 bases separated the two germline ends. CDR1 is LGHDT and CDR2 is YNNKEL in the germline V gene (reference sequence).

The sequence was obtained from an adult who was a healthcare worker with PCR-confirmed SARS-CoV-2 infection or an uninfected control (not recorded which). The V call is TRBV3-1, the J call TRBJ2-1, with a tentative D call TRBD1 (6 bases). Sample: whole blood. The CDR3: CASSLGAGAGNEQFF. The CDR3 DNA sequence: TGTGCCAGCAGCCTTGGGGCAGGGGCCGGCAATGAGCAGTTCTTC.